Described below is a single T cell receptor (beta chain) sequence and its context. The sample belongs to a study of shared clonotypes between healthy human individuals. Repertoires were generated with immunoSEQ multiplex PCR, while TCRdb's copy carries only in-frame clones and drops some. The sample lists approximately 240,000 clones, 60% to 70% occurring once. The ends were cut back, 1 base at V and 6 bases at J, with 12 bases in the middle. The germline gives CDR1 SGHTA, CDR2 FQGNSA. The length of the CDR3 is 14 residues. Sequencing was performed on memory CD4+ T cells sorted from blood. The subset was: CD45RA-negative fraction. The source is a man younger than 40 in good health. V is TRBV7-2 and J is TRBJ1-2; no definite D call. CDR3 DNA: TGTGCCAGCAGCTTAGGGGGAAACAGCCATGGCTACACCTTC. Its protein is CASSLGGNSHGYTF.